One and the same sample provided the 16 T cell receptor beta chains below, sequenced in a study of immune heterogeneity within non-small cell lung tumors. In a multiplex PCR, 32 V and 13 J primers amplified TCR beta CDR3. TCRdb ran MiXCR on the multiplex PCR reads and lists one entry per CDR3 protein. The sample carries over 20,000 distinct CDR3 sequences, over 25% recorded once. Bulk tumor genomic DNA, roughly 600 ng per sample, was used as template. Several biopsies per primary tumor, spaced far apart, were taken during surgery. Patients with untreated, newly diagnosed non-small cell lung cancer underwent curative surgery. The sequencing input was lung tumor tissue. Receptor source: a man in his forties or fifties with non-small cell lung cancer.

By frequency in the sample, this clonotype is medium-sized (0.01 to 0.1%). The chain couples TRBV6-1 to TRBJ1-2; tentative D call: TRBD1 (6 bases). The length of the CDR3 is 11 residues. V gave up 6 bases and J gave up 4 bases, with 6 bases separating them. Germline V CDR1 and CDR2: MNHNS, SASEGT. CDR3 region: CASRGAYGYTF. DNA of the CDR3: TGTGCCAGCAGGGGGGCCTATGGCTACACCTTC.

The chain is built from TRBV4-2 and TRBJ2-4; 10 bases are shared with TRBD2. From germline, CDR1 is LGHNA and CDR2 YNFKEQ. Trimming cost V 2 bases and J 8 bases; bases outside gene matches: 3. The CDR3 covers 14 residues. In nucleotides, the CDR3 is TGTGCCAGCAGCCAAACTAGCGGGGACGACATTCAGTACTTC. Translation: CASSQTSGDDIQYF.

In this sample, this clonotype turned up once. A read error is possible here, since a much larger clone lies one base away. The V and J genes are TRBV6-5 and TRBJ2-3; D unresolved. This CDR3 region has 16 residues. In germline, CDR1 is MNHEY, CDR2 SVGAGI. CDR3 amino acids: CSSSYDGPLSTDTQYF. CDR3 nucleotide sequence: TGTTCCAGCAGTTACGACGGACCGCTCTCCACAGATACGCAGTATTTT.

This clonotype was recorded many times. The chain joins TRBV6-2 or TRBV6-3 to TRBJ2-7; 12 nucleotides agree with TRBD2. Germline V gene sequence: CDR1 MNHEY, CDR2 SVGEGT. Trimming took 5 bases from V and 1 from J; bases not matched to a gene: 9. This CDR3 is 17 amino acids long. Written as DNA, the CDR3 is TGTGCCAGCAGTCCGACTAGCGGGAGTGTAGGGTCCTACGAGCAGTACTTC. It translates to CASSPTSGSVGSYEQYF.

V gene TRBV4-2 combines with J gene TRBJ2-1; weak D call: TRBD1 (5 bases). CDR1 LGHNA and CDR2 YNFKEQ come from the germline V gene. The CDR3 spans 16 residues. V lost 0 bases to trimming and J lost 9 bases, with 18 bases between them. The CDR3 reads CASSQDFSGGRGEQFF. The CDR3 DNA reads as TGTGCCAGCAGCCAAGATTTCAGTGGCGGTAGGGGTGAGCAGTTCTTC.

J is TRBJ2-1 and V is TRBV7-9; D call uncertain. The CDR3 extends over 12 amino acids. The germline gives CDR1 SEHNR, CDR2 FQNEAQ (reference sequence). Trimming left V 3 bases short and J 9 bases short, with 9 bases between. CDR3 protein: CASSFVYAEQFF. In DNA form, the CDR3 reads TGTGCCAGCAGCTTTGTGTACGCTGAGCAGTTCTTC.

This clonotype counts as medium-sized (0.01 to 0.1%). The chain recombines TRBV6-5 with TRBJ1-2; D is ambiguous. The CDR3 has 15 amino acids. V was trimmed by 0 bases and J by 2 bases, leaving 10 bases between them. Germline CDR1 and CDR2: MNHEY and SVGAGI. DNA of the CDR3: TGTGCCAGCAGTTACTCGATCTCGGGGAACTATGGCTACACCTTC. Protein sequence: CASSYSISGNYGYTF.

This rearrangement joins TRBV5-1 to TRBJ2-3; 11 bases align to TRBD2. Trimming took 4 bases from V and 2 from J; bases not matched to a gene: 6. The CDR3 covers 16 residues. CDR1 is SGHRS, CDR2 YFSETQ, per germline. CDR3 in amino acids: CASSRKLAGDTDTQYF. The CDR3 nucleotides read TGCGCCAGCAGCCGAAAACTAGCGGGAGACACAGATACGCAGTATTTT.

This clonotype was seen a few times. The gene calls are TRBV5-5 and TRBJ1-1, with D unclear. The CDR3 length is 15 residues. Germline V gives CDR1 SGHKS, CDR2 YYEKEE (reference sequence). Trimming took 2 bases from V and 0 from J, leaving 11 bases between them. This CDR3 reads CASSLIVTMNTEAFF. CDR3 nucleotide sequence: TGTGCCAGCAGCTTAATAGTCACCATGAACACTGAAGCTTTCTTT.

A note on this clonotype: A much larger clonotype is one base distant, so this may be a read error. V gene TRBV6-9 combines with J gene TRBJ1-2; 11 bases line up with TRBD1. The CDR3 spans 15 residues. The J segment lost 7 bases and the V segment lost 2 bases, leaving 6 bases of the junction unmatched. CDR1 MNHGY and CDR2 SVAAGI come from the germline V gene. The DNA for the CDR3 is TGTGCCAGCAGTTATGAGGACAGGGGGCGGAGTGGCTACACCTTC. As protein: CASSYEDRGRSGYTF.

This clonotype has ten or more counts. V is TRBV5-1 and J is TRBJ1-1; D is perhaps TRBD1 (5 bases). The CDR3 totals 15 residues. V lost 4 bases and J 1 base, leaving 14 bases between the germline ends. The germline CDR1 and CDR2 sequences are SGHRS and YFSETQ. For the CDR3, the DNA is TGCGCCAGCAGCGACCGGGACGGTCAGAACACTGAAGCTTTCTTT. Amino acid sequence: CASSDRDGQNTEAFF.

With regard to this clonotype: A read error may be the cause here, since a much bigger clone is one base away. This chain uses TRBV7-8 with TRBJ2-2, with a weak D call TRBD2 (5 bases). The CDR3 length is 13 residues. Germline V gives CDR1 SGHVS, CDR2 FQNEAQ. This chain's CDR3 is CASSQRLDGEPFF. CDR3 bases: TGTGCCAGCAGCCAAAGGCTAGACGGGGAGCCGTTTTTT.

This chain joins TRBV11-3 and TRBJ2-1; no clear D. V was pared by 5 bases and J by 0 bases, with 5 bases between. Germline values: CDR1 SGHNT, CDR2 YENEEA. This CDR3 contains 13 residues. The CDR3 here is CASSQSSYNEQFF. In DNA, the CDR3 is TGTGCCAGCAGCCAGAGCTCCTACAATGAGCAGTTCTTC.

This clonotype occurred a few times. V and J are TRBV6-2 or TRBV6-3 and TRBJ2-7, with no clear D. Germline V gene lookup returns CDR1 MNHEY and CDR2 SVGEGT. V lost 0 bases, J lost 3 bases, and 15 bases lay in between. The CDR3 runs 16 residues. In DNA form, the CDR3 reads TGTGCCAGCAGTTACTCAACAACCCGGACGGGCTACGAGCAGTACTTC. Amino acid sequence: CASSYSTTRTGYEQYF.

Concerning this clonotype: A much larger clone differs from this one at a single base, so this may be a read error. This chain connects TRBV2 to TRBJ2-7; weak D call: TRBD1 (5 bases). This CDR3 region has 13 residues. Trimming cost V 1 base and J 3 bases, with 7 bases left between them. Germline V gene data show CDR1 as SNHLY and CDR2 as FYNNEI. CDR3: CASSEGQYYEQYF. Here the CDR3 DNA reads TGTGCCAGCAGTGAAGGACAGTACTACGAGCAGTACTTC.

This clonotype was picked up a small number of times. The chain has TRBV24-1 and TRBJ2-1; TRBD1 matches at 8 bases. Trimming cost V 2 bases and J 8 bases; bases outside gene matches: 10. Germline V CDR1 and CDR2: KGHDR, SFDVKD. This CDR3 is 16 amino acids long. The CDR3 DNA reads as TGTGCCACCAGTGATTCCTGGACAGGGACAAACGATGAGCAGTTCTTC. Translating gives CATSDSWTGTNDEQFF.